These T cell receptor beta chains were read from a single sample in a study of blood T cell repertoires in COVID-19. Profiled with immunoSEQ multiplex PCR; TCRdb holds only in-frame clones, not every one. The data show about 50,000 clones, approximately 90% seen once. Specimen: peripheral blood. Receptors were obtained from an elderly woman with acute or convalescent COVID-19. The CDR3 runs from the conserved cysteine through the conserved F or W. The D gene is left open where the match is weak. Clone size is stated in some rows and not others, as once, few, many or a class when expanded.

CDR3 DNA: TGCAGCGTTGAGACACAGGGGAACACTGAAGCTTTCTTT
CDR3 protein: CSVETQGNTEAFF
J gene: TRBJ1-1
V gene: TRBV29-1
D gene: NA
clone size: NA

CDR3 DNA: TGTGCCAGCAGGAGGAGCTCCTATAATTCACCCCTCCACTTT
CDR3 protein: CASRRSSYNSPLHF
J gene: TRBJ1-6
V gene: TRBV6-5
D gene: NA
clone size: NA

CDR3 DNA: TGTGCCAGCAGTGCTGGGCCTGAGCCCCAGCATTTT
CDR3 protein: CASSAGPEPQHF
J gene: TRBJ1-5
V gene: TRBV2
D gene: NA
clone size: NA

CDR3 DNA: TGTGCCAGCAGCTTAGGCTTGGGGGGAGTAGAGGAGACCCAGTACTTC
CDR3 protein: CASSLGLGGVEETQYF
J gene: TRBJ2-5
V gene: TRBV7-8
D gene: NA
clone size: NA

CDR3 DNA: TGTGCCATCAGGGACAGGACGGGGGACACTGAAGCTTTCTTT
CDR3 protein: CAIRDRTGDTEAFF
J gene: TRBJ1-1
V gene: TRBV10-3
D gene: TRBD1
clone size: NA

CDR3 DNA: TGTGCCAGCAGTTTAAGGACTTTTGAAGCTTTCTTT
CDR3 protein: CASSLRTFEAFF
J gene: TRBJ1-1
V gene: TRBV28
D gene: NA
clone size: NA

CDR3 DNA: TGTGCCATCCTCGGGATAACCGGCACAGATACGCAGTATTTT
CDR3 protein: CAILGITGTDTQYF
J gene: TRBJ2-3
V gene: TRBV6-5
D gene: NA
clone size: few

CDR3 DNA: TGTGCCACCAGCAGAGAGTCGGGGGGCGCTGGGGCCAACGTCCTGACTTTC
CDR3 protein: CATSRESGGAGANVLTF
J gene: TRBJ2-6
V gene: TRBV15
D gene: NA
clone size: NA

CDR3 DNA: TGTGCCCTGGTGTCGGCTAGCTTGAACACTGAAGCTTTCTTT
CDR3 protein: CALVSASLNTEAFF
J gene: TRBJ1-1
V gene: TRBV28
D gene: NA
clone size: NA

CDR3 DNA: TGTGCCTGGAGTGTAGGCGGGGGGGCGGGCGGCTACACCTTC
CDR3 protein: CAWSVGGGAGGYTF
J gene: TRBJ1-2
V gene: TRBV30
D gene: NA
clone size: NA

CDR3 DNA: TGTGCCAGCAGCCCACGCCGGGGGGGCCTCACCGGGGAGCTGTTTTTT
CDR3 protein: CASSPRRGGLTGELFF
J gene: TRBJ2-2
V gene: TRBV3-1/TRBV3-2
D gene: TRBD2
clone size: NA

CDR3 DNA: TGTGCCAGCAGCCTGGGGACAGGGGGGAATCAGCCCCAGCATTTT
CDR3 protein: CASSLGTGGNQPQHF
J gene: TRBJ1-5
V gene: TRBV3-1/TRBV3-2
D gene: TRBD1
clone size: NA